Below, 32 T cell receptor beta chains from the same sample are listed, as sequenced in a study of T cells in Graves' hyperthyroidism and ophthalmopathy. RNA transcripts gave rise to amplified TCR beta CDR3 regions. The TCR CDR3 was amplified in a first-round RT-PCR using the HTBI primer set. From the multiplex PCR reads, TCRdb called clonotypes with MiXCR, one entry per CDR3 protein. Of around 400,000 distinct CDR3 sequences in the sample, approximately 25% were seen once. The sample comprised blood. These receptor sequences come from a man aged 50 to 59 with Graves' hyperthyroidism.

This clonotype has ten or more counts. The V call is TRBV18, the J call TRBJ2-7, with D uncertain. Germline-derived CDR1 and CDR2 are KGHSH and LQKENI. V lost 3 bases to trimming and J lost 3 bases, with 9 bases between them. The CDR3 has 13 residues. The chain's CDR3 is CASSPPGNYEQYF. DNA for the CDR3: TGTGCCAGCTCACCGCCCGGCAACTACGAGCAGTACTTC.

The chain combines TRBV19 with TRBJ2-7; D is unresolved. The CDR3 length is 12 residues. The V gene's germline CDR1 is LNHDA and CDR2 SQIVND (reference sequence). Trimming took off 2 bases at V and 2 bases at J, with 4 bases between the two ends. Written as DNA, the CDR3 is TGTGCCAGTAGTATACGGCCCTACGAGCAGTACTTC. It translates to CASSIRPYEQYF. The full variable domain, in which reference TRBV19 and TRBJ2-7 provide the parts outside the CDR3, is DGGITQSPKYLFRKEGQNVTLSCEQNLNHDAMYWYRQDPGQGLRLIYYSQIVNDFQKGDIAEGYSVSREKKESFPLTVTSAQKNPTAFYLCASSIRPYEQYFGPGTRLTVT.

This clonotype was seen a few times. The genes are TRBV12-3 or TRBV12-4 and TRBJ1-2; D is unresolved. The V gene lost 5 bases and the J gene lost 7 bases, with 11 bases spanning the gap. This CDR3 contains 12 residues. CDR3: CASSPTSVGYTF. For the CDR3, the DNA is TGTGCCAGCAGTCCAACCTCGGTTGGCTACACCTTC.

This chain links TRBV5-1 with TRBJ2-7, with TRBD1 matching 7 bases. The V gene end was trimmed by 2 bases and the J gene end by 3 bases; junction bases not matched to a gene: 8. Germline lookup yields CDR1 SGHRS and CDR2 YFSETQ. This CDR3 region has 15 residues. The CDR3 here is CASSLGGVLYYEQYF. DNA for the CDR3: TGCGCCAGCAGCTTAGGGGGCGTATTATACTACGAGCAGTACTTC.

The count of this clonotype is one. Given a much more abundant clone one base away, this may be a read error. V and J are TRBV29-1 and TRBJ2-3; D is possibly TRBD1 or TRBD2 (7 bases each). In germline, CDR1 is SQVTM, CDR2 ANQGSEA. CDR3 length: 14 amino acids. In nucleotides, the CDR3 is TGCAGCGCCTCAGGGGGGGCGCGCACAGATACGCAGTGTTTT. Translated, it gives CSASGGARTDTQCF.

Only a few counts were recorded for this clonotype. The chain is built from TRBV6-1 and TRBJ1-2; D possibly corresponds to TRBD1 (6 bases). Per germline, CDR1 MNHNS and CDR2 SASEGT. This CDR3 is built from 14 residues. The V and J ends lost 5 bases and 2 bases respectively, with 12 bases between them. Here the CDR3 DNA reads TGTGCCAGCAGTTATACAGGGCTGAACTATGGCTACACCTTC. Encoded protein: CASSYTGLNYGYTF.

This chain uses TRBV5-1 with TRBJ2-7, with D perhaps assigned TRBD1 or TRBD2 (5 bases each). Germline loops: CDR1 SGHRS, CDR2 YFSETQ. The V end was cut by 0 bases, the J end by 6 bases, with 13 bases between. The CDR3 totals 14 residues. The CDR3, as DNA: TGCGCCAGCAGCTTGGGAGGGACCCTGGGCGAGCAGTACTTC. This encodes CASSLGGTLGEQYF.

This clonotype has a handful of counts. The CDR3 region has the DNA TGCAGCGTTGGAGGGACTAGCGTGGGGTACGAGCAGTACTTC. Its protein is CSVGGTSVGYEQYF. This chain joins TRBV29-1 and TRBJ2-7, with 10 bases fitting TRBD2. The CDR3 length is 14 residues. The J segment lost 4 bases and the V segment lost 4 bases, leaving 7 bases of the junction unmatched. Germline V gene data show CDR1 as SQVTM and CDR2 as ANQGSEA.

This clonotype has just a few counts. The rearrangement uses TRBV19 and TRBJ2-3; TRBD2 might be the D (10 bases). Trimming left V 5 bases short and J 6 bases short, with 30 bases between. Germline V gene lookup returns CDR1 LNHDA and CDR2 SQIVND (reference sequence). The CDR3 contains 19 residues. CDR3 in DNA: TGTGCCAGTAGTGTGGACAGGGGCTTATCTAGCGGGAGCCGGGATACGCAGTATTTT. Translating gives CASSVDRGLSSGSRDTQYF.

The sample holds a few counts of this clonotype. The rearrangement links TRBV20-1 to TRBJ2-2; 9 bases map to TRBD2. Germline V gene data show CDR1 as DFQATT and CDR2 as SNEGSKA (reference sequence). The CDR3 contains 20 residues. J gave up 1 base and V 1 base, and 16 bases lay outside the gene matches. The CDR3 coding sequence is TGCAGTGCTAGAGTGTGGGCGGCGGGAGGGGATCCTTTGAACACCGGGGAGCTGTTTTTT. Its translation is CSARVWAAGGDPLNTGELFF.

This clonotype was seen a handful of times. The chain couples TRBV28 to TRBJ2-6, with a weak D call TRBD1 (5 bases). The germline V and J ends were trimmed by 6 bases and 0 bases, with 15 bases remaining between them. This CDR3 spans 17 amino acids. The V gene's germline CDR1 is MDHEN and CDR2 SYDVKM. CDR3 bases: TGTGCCAGCAGGACAGACTTTGACAGCTCTGGGGCCAACGTCCTGACTTTC. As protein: CASRTDFDSSGANVLTF. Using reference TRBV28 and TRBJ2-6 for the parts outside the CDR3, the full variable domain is DVKVTQSSRYLVKRTGEKVFLECVQDMDHENMFWYRQDPGLGLRLIYFSYDVKMKEKGDIPEGYSVSREKKERFSLILESASTNQTSMYLCASRTDFDSSGANVLTFGAGSRLTVL.

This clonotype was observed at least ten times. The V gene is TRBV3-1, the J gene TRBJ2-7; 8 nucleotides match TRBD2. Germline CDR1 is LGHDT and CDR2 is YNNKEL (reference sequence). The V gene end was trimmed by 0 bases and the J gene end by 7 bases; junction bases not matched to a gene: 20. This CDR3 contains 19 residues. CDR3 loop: CASSQDLAGTSSRAGEQYF. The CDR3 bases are TGTGCCAGCAGCCAAGATCTGGCGGGGACTAGTTCTAGGGCGGGTGAGCAGTACTTC.

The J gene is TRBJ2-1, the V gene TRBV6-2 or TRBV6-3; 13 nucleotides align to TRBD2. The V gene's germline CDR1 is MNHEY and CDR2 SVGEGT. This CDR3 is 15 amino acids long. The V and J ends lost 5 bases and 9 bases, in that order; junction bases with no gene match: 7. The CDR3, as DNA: TGTGCCAGCAGTGTCGGGACTAGCGGGATGGGTGAGCAGTTCTTC. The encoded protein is CASSVGTSGMGEQFF.

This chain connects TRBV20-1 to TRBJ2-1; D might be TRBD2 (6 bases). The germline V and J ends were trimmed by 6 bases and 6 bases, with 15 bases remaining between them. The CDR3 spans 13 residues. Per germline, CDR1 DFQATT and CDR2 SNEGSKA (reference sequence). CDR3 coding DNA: TGCAGTGCGCTGGGGCTAGCGAGCAATGAGCAGTTCTTC. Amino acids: CSALGLASNEQFF.

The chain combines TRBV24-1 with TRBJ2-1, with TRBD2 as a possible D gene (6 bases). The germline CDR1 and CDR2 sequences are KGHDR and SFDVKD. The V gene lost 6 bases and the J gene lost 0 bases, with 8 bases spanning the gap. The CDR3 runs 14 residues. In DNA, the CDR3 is TGTGCCACCAGTAGCGGGTACTCCTACAATGAGCAGTTCTTC. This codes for CATSSGYSYNEQFF.

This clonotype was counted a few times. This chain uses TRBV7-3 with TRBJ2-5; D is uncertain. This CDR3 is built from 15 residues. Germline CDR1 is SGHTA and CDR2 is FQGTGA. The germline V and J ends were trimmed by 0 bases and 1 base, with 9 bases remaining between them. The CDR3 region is CASSLTGIGQETQYF. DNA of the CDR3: TGTGCCAGCAGCTTAACAGGGATCGGCCAAGAGACCCAGTACTTC.

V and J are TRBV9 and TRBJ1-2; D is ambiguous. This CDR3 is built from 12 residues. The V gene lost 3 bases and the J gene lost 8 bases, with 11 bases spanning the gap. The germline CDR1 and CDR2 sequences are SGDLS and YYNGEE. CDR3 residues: CASSDPVRGYTF. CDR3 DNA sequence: TGTGCCAGCAGCGATCCGGTTCGGGGCTACACCTTC.

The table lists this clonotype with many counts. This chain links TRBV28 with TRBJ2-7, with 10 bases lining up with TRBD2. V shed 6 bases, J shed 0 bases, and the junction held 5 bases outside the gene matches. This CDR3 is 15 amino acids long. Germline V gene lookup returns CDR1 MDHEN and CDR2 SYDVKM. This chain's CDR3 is CASSSGLAASYEQYF. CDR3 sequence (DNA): TGTGCCAGCAGCTCTGGACTAGCGGCCTCCTACGAGCAGTACTTC. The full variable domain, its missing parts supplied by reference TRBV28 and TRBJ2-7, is DVKVTQSSRYLVKRTGEKVFLECVQDMDHENMFWYRQDPGLGLRLIYFSYDVKMKEKGDIPEGYSVSREKKERFSLILESASTNQTSMYLCASSSGLAASYEQYFGPGTRLTVT.

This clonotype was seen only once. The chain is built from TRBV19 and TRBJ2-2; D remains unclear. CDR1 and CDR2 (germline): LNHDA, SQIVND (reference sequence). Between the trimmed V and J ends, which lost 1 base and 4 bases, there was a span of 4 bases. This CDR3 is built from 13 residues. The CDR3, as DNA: TGTGCCAGTAGTATAGGGAGCACCGGGGAGCTGTTTTTT. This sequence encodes CASSIGSTGELFF.

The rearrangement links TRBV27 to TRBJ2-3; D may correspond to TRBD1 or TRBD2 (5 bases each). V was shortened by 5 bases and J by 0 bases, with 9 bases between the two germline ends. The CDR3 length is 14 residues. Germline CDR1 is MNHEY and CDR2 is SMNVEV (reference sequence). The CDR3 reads CASSQRDSTDTQYF. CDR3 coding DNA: TGTGCCAGCAGTCAGAGGGACAGCACAGATACGCAGTATTTT.

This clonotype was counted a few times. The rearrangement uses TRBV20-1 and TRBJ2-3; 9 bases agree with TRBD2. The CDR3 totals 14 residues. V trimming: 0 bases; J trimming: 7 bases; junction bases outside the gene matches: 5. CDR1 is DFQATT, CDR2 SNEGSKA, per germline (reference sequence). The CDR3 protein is CSARDSGRVNTQYF. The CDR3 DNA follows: TGCAGTGCTAGAGATAGCGGGAGAGTCAATACGCAGTATTTT.

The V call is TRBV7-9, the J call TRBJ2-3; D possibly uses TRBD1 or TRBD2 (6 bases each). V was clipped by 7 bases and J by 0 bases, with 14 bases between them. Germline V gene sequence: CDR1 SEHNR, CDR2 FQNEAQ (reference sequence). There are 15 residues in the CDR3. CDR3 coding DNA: TGTGCCAGCATCCAACGGGGGCAGAGCACAGATACGCAGTATTTT. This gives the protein CASIQRGQSTDTQYF.

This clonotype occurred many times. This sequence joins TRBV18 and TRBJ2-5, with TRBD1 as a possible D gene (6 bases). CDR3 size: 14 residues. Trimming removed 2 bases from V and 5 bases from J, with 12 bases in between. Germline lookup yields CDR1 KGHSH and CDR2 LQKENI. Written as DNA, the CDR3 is TGTGCCAGCTCACCAAACCAGGGGATGGAGACCCAGTACTTC. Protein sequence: CASSPNQGMETQYF.

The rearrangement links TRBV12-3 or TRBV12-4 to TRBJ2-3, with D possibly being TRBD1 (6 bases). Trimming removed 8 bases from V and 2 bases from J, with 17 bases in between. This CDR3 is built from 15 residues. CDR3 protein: CASSPDRLNTDTQYF. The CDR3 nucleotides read TGTGCCAGCTCCCCCGACAGGTTAAACACAGATACGCAGTATTTT.

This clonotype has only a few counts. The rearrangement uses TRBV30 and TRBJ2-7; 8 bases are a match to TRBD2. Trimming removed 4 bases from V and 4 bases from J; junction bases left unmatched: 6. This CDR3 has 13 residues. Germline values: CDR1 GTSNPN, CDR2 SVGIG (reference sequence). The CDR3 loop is CAWTPGGGYEQYF. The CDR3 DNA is TGTGCCTGGACCCCCGGGGGGGGGTACGAGCAGTACTTC.

The CDR3 nucleotides read TGTGCCAGCAGCGTAGAGGGCCCACGAGGGGAGACCCAGTACTTC. Translated: CASSVEGPRGETQYF. V usage is TRBV9 and J usage is TRBJ2-5; D is perhaps TRBD2 (5 bases). Germline CDR1 and CDR2: SGDLS and YYNGEE. The CDR3 covers 15 residues. V was shortened by 0 bases and J by 5 bases, with 14 bases between the two germline ends.

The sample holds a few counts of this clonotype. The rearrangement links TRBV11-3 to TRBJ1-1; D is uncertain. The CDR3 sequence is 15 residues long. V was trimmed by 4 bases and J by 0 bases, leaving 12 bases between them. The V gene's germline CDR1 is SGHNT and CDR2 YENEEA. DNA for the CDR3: TGTGCCAGCAGCTCACAGAGAGGCATGAACACTGAAGCTTTCTTT. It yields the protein CASSSQRGMNTEAFF.

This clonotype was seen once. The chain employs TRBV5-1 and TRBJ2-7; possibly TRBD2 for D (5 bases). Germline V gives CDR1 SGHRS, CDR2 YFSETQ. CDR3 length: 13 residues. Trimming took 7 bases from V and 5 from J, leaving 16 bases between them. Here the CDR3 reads CASGDYPLDEQYF. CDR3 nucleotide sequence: TGCGCCAGCGGAGACTACCCCCTAGACGAGCAGTACTTC.

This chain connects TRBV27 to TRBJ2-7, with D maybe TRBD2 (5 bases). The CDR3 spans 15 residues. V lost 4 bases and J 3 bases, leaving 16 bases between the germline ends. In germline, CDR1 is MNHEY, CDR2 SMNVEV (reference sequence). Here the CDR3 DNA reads TGTGCCAGCAGTTCGAATATCGGAGGAGTCTACGAGCAGTACTTC. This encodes CASSSNIGGVYEQYF.

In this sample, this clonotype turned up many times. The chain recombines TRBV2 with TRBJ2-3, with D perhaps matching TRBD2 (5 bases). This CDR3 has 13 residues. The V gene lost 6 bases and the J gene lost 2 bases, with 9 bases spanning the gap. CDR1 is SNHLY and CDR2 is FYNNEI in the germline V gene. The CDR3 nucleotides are TGTGCCAGCAGCAGCGGCACCACAGATACGCAGTATTTT. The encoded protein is CASSSGTTDTQYF. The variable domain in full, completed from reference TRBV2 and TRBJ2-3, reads EPEVTQTPSHQVTQMGQEVILRCVPISNHLYFYWYRQILGQKVEFLVSFYNNEISEKSEIFDDQFSVERPDGSNFTLKIRSTKLEDSAMYFCASSSGTTDTQYFGPGTRLTVL.

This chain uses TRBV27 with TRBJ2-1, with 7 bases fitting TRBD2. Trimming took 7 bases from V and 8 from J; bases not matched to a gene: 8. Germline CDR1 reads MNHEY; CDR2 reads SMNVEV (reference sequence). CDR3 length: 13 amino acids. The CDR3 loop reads CASKTIAGDEQFF. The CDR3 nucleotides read TGTGCCAGCAAGACAATCGCGGGGGATGAGCAGTTCTTC.

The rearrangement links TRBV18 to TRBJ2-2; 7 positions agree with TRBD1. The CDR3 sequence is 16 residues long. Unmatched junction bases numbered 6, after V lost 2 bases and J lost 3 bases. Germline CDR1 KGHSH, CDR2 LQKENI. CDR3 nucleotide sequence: TGTGCCAGCTCACCAATGGACAGGTGGGACACCGGGGAGCTGTTTTTT. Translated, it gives CASSPMDRWDTGELFF.